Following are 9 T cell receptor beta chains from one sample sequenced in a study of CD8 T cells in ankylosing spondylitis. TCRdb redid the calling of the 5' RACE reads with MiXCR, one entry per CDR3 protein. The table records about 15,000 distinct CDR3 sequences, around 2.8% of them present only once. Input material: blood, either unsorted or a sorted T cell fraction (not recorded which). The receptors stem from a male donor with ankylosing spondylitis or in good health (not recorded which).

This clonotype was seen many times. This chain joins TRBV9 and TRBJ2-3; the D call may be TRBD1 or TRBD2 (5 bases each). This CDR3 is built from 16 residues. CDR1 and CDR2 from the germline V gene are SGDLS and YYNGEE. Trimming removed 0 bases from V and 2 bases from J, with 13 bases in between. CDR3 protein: CASSVGAQGDTDTQYF. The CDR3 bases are TGTGCCAGCAGCGTAGGAGCGCAGGGAGACACAGATACGCAGTATTTT.

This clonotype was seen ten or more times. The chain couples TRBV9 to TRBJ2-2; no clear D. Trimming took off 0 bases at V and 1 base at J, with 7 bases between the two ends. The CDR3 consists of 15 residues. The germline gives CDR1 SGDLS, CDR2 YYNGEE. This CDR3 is CASSVGALNTGELFF. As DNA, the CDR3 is TGTGCCAGCAGCGTAGGGGCCCTGAACACCGGGGAGCTGTTTTTT. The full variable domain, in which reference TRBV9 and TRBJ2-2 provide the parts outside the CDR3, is DSGVTQTPKHLITATGQRVTLRCSPRSGDLSVYWYQQSLDQGLQFLIQYYNGEERAKGNILERFSAQQFPDLHSELNLSSLELGDSALYFCASSVGALNTGELFFGEGSRLTVL.

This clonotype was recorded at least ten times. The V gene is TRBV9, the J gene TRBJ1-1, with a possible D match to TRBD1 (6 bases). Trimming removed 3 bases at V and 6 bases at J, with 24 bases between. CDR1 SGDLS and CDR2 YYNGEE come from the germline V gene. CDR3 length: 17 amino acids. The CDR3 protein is CASSAATGMLGLPEAFF. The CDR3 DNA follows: TGTGCCAGCAGCGCCGCTACAGGGATGCTCGGCCTTCCTGAAGCTTTCTTT.

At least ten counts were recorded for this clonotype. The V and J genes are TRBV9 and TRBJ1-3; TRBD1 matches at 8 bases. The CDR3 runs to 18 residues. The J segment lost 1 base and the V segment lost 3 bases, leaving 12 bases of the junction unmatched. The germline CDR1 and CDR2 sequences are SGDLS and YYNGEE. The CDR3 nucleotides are TGTGCCAGCAGCGCATCACCCGACAGGGGTTTATCTGGAAACACCATATATTTT. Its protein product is CASSASPDRGLSGNTIYF.

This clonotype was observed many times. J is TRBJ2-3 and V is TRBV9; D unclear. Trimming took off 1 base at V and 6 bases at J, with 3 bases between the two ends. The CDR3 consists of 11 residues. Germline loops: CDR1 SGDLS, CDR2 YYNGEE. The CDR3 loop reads CASSVLDTQYF. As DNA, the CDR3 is TGTGCCAGCAGCGTATTGGATACGCAGTATTTT.

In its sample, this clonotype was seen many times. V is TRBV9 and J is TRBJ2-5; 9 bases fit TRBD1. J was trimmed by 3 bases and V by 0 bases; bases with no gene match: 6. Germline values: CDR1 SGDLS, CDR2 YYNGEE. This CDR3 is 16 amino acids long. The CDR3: CASSVGVGDREETQYF. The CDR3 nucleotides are TGTGCCAGCAGCGTAGGCGTTGGGGACAGGGAAGAGACCCAGTACTTC.

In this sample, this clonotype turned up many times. DNA of the CDR3: TGTGCCAGCAGCGTTGGTCCACGGAAGAACACCGGGGAGCTGTTTTTT. Its protein is CASSVGPRKNTGELFF. The rearrangement uses TRBV9 and TRBJ2-2; D ambiguous. This CDR3 is 16 amino acids long. V gave up 2 bases and J gave up 1 base, with 12 bases separating them. Germline loops: CDR1 SGDLS, CDR2 YYNGEE.

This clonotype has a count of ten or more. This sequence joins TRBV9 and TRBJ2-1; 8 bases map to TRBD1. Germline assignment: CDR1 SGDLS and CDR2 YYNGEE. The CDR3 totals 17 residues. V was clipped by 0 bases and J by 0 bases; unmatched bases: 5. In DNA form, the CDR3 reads TGTGCCAGCAGCGTAGAAGACAGGGGAAGCTCCTACAATGAGCAGTTCTTC. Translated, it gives CASSVEDRGSSYNEQFF.

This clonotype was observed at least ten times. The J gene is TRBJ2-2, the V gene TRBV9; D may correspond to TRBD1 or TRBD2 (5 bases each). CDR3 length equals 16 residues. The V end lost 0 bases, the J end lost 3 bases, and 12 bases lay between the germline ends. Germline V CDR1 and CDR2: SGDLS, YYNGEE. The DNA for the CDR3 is TGTGCCAGCAGCGTAGAGGGTAGGGACCACACCGGGGAGCTGTTTTTT. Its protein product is CASSVEGRDHTGELFF.